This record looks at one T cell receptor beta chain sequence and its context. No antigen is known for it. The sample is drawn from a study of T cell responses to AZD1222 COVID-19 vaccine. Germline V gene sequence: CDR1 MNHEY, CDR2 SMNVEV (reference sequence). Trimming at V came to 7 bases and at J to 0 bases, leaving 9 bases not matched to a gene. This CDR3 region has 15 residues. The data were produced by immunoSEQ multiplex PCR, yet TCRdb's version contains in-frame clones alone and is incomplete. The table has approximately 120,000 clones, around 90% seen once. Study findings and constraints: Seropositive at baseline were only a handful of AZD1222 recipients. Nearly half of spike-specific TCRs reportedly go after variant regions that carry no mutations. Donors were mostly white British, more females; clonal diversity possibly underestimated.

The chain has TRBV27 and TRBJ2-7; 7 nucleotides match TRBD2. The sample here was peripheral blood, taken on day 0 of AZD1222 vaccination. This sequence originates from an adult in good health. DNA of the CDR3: TGTGCCAGCACGACGGGCGGGAGAGCCTCCTACGAGCAGTACTTC. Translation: CASTTGGRASYEQYF.